A single sample gave rise to the 31 T cell receptor beta chains below, sequenced in a study of regulatory dendritic cells for organ transplantation. Some clones are missing from TCRdb's copy, which holds only in-frame ones; the method was immunoSEQ multiplex PCR. The sample gives about 4,200 clones, around 64% of which show up once; under 20% is in the top ten. These receptors are not linked to any known antigen. Sorted subsets were CFSE-labeled and cultured approximately 5 days with allogeneic dendritic cells. The sample comprised memory CD8+ T cells from blood cultured with regulatory dendritic cells. Subset here: CD45RO+ memory T cells. The receptors originated from a human donor in good health.

V and J are TRBV7-9 and TRBJ1-4, with D tentatively TRBD1 (5 bases). The CDR3 has 16 residues. Per germline, CDR1 SEHNR and CDR2 FQNEAQ (reference sequence). The V and J ends lost 3 bases and 8 bases respectively, with 19 bases between them. DNA of the CDR3: TGTGCCAGCAGCTTTAGCCAGGGAGGACCTCAGGAAAAACTGTTTTTT. Its protein product is CASSFSQGGPQEKLFF.

The table lists this clone with a few counts. The chain joins TRBV4-3 to TRBJ1-6; possibly TRBD1 for D (5 bases). Germline CDR1 is LGHNA and CDR2 is YSLEER. The CDR3 covers 16 residues. Trimming removed 5 bases at V and 10 bases at J, with 21 bases between. In DNA form, the CDR3 reads TGCGCCAGCAGCAAAAGCCGGCAGGGTGGAAACTCACCCCTCCACTTT. It translates to CASSKSRQGGNSPLHF.

This clone was picked up a small number of times. J is TRBJ1-4 and V is TRBV6-5; 9 bases are a match to TRBD1. The CDR3 spans 14 residues. The germline gives CDR1 MNHEY, CDR2 SVGAGI. V lost 5 bases and J lost 7; bases outside the gene matches: 5. CDR3 residues: CASSMDRGSEKLFF. The CDR3 DNA reads as TGTGCCAGCAGTATGGACAGGGGAAGTGAAAAACTGTTTTTT.

This chain joins TRBV7-7 and TRBJ2-6; D ambiguous. Per germline, CDR1 SSHAT and CDR2 FNYEAQ (reference sequence). Trimming pared 6 bases from V and 5 bases from J, leaving 14 bases between. The CDR3 totals 15 residues. The CDR3 nucleotides are TGTGCCAGCAGAGTGCCACAAAGTCGGGCCAACGTCCTGACTTTC. Protein product: CASRVPQSRANVLTF.

CDR3 bases: TGTGCCAGCAGGCCGGCAGGGGGGCTTGGCTACACCTTC. Translation: CASRPAGGLGYTF. The chain couples TRBV27 to TRBJ1-2, with TRBD1 identical over 7 bases. This CDR3 has 13 residues. Trimming cost V 6 bases and J 7 bases; bases outside gene matches: 8. Per the germline V gene, CDR1 is MNHEY and CDR2 is SMNVEV (reference sequence).

This clone was counted between two and nine times. The chain couples TRBV6-5 to TRBJ2-1; D remains unclear. The CDR3 covers 14 residues. Germline CDR1 and CDR2: MNHEY and SVGAGI. Trimming pared 4 bases from V and 2 bases from J, leaving 9 bases between. The CDR3 DNA reads as TGTGCCAGCAGTTCGACTGCGCCCTACAATGAGCAGTTCTTC. It encodes CASSSTAPYNEQFF.

The V call is TRBV5-5, the J call TRBJ1-1, with 8 bases identical to TRBD1. Germline loops: CDR1 SGHKS, CDR2 YYEKEE (reference sequence). J was trimmed by 0 bases and V by 2 bases; bases with no gene match: 6. The CDR3 has 16 residues. The CDR3 coding sequence is TGTGCCAGCAGCTTACAGGGGGGGCAGGTGAACACTGAAGCTTTCTTT. Translating it yields CASSLQGGQVNTEAFF.

This clone was seen more than once but under ten times. The chain has TRBV9 and TRBJ1-6; D gene uncertain. V dropped 3 bases and J dropped 7 bases, with 14 bases sitting between them. Germline CDR1 reads SGDLS; CDR2 reads YYNGEE. There are 15 residues in the CDR3. The CDR3 region is CASSGETATNSPLHF. The DNA of the CDR3 is TGTGCCAGCAGCGGGGAGACGGCTACCAATTCACCCCTCCACTTT.

The V call is TRBV27, the J call TRBJ1-6, with 9 nucleotides matching TRBD1. J lost 9 bases, V lost 1 base, and 10 bases had no gene match. The length of the CDR3 is 17 residues. Per the germline V gene, CDR1 is MNHEY and CDR2 is SMNVEV (reference sequence). CDR3 protein: CASSLLSPTGGTSPLHF. In nucleotides, the CDR3 is TGTGCCAGCAGTTTATTATCCCCGACAGGGGGAACTTCACCCCTCCACTTT.

The CDR3 nucleotides read TGTGCCAGCAGCCAGATACTAGCGGGGGCGGGTGAGCAGTTCTTC. It translates to CASSQILAGAGEQFF. The chain recombines TRBV7-8 with TRBJ2-1; 11 bases line up with TRBD2. The junction had 9 bases not matched to a gene; V was cut back by 5 bases and J by 9 bases. Germline V gives CDR1 SGHVS, CDR2 FQNEAQ. The CDR3 is made up of 15 amino acids.

This clone was picked up a small number of times. This chain uses TRBV5-6 with TRBJ2-6, with 7 nucleotides matching TRBD1. The V gene's germline CDR1 is SGHDT and CDR2 YYEEEE. The CDR3 runs 18 residues. The trim removed 7 bases at V and 2 bases at J, leaving 15 bases unmatched. The CDR3 reads CASSPAMTGIPGANVLTF. The CDR3 DNA reads TGTGCCAGCTCTCCTGCGATGACAGGGATCCCTGGGGCCAACGTCCTGACTTTC.

By frequency in the sample, this clone is medium-sized. V usage is TRBV7-9 and J usage is TRBJ2-3; 7 nucleotides align to TRBD2. The J segment lost 4 bases and the V segment lost 4 bases, leaving 8 bases of the junction unmatched. Germline V gives CDR1 SEHNR, CDR2 FQNEAQ (reference sequence). The CDR3 contains 15 residues. Here the CDR3 DNA reads TGTGCCAGCAGCTCCACGGGGGGAGTGGCAGATACGCAGTATTTT. This encodes CASSSTGGVADTQYF.

Judged by abundance, this clone is medium-sized. The CDR3 DNA is TGTGCCAGCAGCCTCGGGGGGGCGTTGAATGAGCAGTTCTTC. It specifies CASSLGGALNEQFF. The chain is built from TRBV5-4 and TRBJ2-1; 8 bases line up with TRBD2. Looked up from germline, CDR1 is SGHNT and CDR2 is YYREEE (reference sequence). V lost 4 bases to trimming and J lost 7 bases; unmatched junction nucleotides: 7. The CDR3 spans 14 residues.

This clone qualifies as large (0.1 to 1%). The J gene is TRBJ2-7, the V gene TRBV6-5; possible D gene TRBD1, 5 bases. V was cut by 8 bases and J by 6 bases, with 17 bases left in between. This CDR3 is 13 amino acids long. Germline loops: CDR1 MNHEY, CDR2 SVGAGI. The CDR3 loop is CASSTGPWGEQYF. The DNA of the CDR3 is TGTGCCAGCTCCACAGGCCCATGGGGCGAGCAGTACTTC.

The chain recombines TRBV5-6 with TRBJ1-4; D is ambiguous. The germline gives CDR1 SGHDT, CDR2 YYEEEE. The ends were cut back, 0 bases at V and 0 bases at J, with 3 bases in the middle. The CDR3 covers 14 residues. This CDR3 reads CASSLAATNEKLFF. As DNA, the CDR3 is TGTGCCAGCAGCTTGGCAGCAACTAATGAAAAACTGTTTTTT.

V usage is TRBV9 and J usage is TRBJ2-1, with D tentatively TRBD2 (6 bases). The CDR3 contains 14 residues. V lost 4 bases to trimming and J lost 8 bases, with 16 bases between them. Looked up from germline, CDR1 is SGDLS and CDR2 is YYNGEE. This CDR3 is CASSPSRGWDEQFF. Written as DNA, the CDR3 is TGTGCCAGCAGCCCATCACGGGGGTGGGATGAGCAGTTCTTC.

The V and J genes are TRBV5-6 and TRBJ2-1; 7 nucleotides align to TRBD1. Losses at the gene ends were 4 bases for V and 4 bases for J; bases not matched to a gene: 11. Germline V gives CDR1 SGHDT, CDR2 YYEEEE. CDR3 size: 16 residues. The CDR3 sequence is CASSRGQGQRYNEQFF. The DNA of the CDR3 is TGTGCCAGCAGCCGTGGTCAGGGACAGAGATACAATGAGCAGTTCTTC.

The rearrangement joins TRBV4-3 to TRBJ2-7; D perhaps matches TRBD1 (6 bases). The germline gives CDR1 LGHNA, CDR2 YSLEER. The CDR3 has 16 amino acids. Trimming took 5 bases from V and 2 from J, leaving 19 bases between them. The CDR3 loop is CASSIQRDIGPYEQYF. The CDR3 DNA sequence: TGCGCCAGCAGCATTCAAAGGGACATCGGTCCCTACGAGCAGTACTTC.

The sample holds one count of this clone. This chain joins TRBV7-2 and TRBJ2-2, with 7 bases identical to TRBD1. Germline V CDR1 and CDR2: SGHTA, FQGNSA. This CDR3 contains 15 residues. The ends lost 5 bases at V and 5 bases at J; junction bases unmatched: 8. The CDR3 bases are TGTGCCAGCAGCCCGGGGACAGTGTGGACCGGGGAGCTGTTTTTT. Protein sequence: CASSPGTVWTGELFF.

The chain combines TRBV4-1 with TRBJ2-3; 9 positions match TRBD2. CDR1 is MGHRA, CDR2 YSYEKL, per germline. The ends lost 4 bases at V and 5 bases at J; junction bases unmatched: 16. CDR3 length equals 18 residues. CDR3 DNA sequence: TGCGCCAGCAGCCTTCGTTCCCGCGGGGGGGCCAGGGTAGATACGCAGTATTTT. Amino acids: CASSLRSRGGARVDTQYF.

CDR3 loop: CASSEPGEGMNTEAFF. CDR3 nucleotide sequence: TGCGCCAGCAGCGAACCAGGGGAGGGAATGAACACTGAAGCTTTCTTT. The J gene is TRBJ1-1, the V gene TRBV4-1; D is possibly TRBD1 (6 bases). V lost 5 bases to trimming and J lost 0 bases, with 16 bases between them. The CDR3 loop spans 16 amino acids. Germline V lookup: CDR1 MGHRA, CDR2 YSYEKL.

CDR3 protein: CASSQDLWTAYEQYF. CDR3 coding DNA: TGCGCCAGCAGCCAAGATCTTTGGACAGCCTACGAGCAGTACTTC. This chain joins TRBV4-3 and TRBJ2-7; D is perhaps TRBD1 (6 bases). V lost 0 bases and J lost 2, with 11 bases in between. The CDR3 sequence is 15 residues long. Germline V gene lookup returns CDR1 LGHNA and CDR2 YSLEER.

By share of the sample, this clone is medium-sized. The chain couples TRBV11-3 to TRBJ2-2; 7 bases fit TRBD2. This CDR3 contains 14 residues. Germline V gene sequence: CDR1 SGHNT, CDR2 YENEEA. V shed 4 bases, J shed 5 bases, and the junction held 4 bases outside the gene matches. The CDR3 sequence: CASSSGGLTGELFF. Written as DNA, the CDR3 is TGTGCCAGCAGCTCCGGGGGGTTGACCGGGGAGCTGTTTTTT.

A note on this clone: At the DNA level, this CDR3 is encoded by other sequences in the same sample as well. This sequence joins TRBV6-5 and TRBJ1-1; D gene unclear. Germline loops: CDR1 MNHEY, CDR2 SVGAGI. The CDR3 loop spans 14 amino acids. Trimming shortened V by 0 bases and J by 3 bases, and 8 bases separated the two germline ends. The CDR3 coding sequence is TGTGCCAGCAGTTACTCGAGCGGGGACACTGAAGCTTTCTTT. Translating gives CASSYSSGDTEAFF.

V is TRBV7-2 and J is TRBJ2-2; 10 nucleotides agree with TRBD2. With V trimmed by 5 bases and J by 4 bases, 4 bases remained unmatched. The CDR3 has 15 residues. Germline lookup yields CDR1 SGHTA and CDR2 FQGNSA. The CDR3 DNA follows: TGTGCCAGCAGCCAGTGGACTAGCGGCACCGGGGAGCTGTTTTTT. Its translation is CASSQWTSGTGELFF.

The CDR3 sequence is CASSQETESYYEQYF. The CDR3 region has the DNA TGTGCCAGCAGCCAAGAGACAGAAAGTTACTACGAGCAGTACTTC. The genes are TRBV14 and TRBJ2-7, with D maybe TRBD1 (5 bases). This CDR3 region has 15 residues. Germline CDR1 reads SGHDN; CDR2 reads FVKESK. Between the trimmed V and J ends, which lost 0 bases and 3 bases, there was a span of 12 bases.

Note on this clone: Other nucleotide sequences from this sample produce the same CDR3. The rearrangement uses TRBV19 and TRBJ2-7; the D gene is possibly TRBD2 (6 bases). Germline-derived CDR1 and CDR2 are LNHDA and SQIVND (reference sequence). The CDR3 covers 14 residues. V lost 1 base and J lost 0, with 7 bases in between. CDR3 protein: CASSIVGGSYEQYF. Here the CDR3 DNA reads TGTGCCAGTAGTATAGTCGGGGGCTCCTACGAGCAGTACTTC.

The table lists this clone with a count of one. This chain connects TRBV4-3 to TRBJ1-2; no firm D call. The CDR3 is 14 residues long. V was trimmed by 0 bases and J by 4 bases, leaving 9 bases between them. Germline CDR1 is LGHNA and CDR2 is YSLEER. CDR3 nucleotides: TGCGCCAGCAGCCAAGAGGGCACGACCTATGGCTACACCTTC. It yields the protein CASSQEGTTYGYTF.

The rearrangement uses TRBV9 and TRBJ1-5; 7 nucleotides line up with TRBD1. Germline-derived CDR1 and CDR2 are SGDLS and YYNGEE. With 4 bases clipped from V and 3 bases from J, the junction kept 7 bases outside the gene matches. The CDR3 runs to 15 residues. The CDR3 here is CASSTTDRVNQPQHF. The CDR3 region has the DNA TGTGCCAGCAGCACCACCGACAGGGTCAATCAGCCCCAGCATTTT.

This clone counts as large. The chain links TRBV19 to TRBJ2-2; no firm D call. Trimming took off 2 bases at V and 3 bases at J, with 7 bases between the two ends. Germline assignment: CDR1 LNHDA and CDR2 SQIVND (reference sequence). This CDR3 is built from 14 residues. CDR3 amino acids: CASSIILDTGELFF. The DNA of the CDR3 is TGTGCCAGTAGTATAATTCTCGACACCGGGGAGCTGTTTTTT.

V gene TRBV7-9 combines with J gene TRBJ2-2; the match to TRBD2 covers 7 bases. The CDR3 has 13 amino acids. Per the germline V gene, CDR1 is SEHNR and CDR2 is FQNEAQ (reference sequence). V trimming: 7 bases; J trimming: 5 bases; junction bases outside the gene matches: 4. The CDR3 DNA reads TGTGCCAGCAAGAGCGGGGAGACCGGGGAGCTGTTTTTT. It is translated as CASKSGETGELFF.